This T cell receptor (beta chain) was obtained from a study of blood T cell repertoires in COVID-19. About the research overall: From the United States, Italy and Spain came samples of acute and convalescent COVID-19.

This clone was observed a single time. As processed by the authors: Amplification of reference gene primers provided the estimated nucleated cell counts. Assay used: immunoSEQ multiplex PCR; TCRdb lists only in-frame clones, some missing. D and trimming come from the DNA, and the V and J calls and clone size come from that table. Of 200,000 to 250,000 clones listed, approximately 90% are singletons. Cohorts were assigned according to the clinical history that participants reported. Each recovered donor of Cohort 3 presented with two negative PCRs, clearance, or symptom resolution. This CDR3 spans 13 amino acids. The germline V gene has CDR1 SQVTM and CDR2 ANQGSEA. J was trimmed by 6 bases and V by 4 bases; bases with no gene match: 5.

The chain combines TRBV29-1 with TRBJ1-3, with 8 bases that match TRBD1. Sample: PBMCs or T cells enriched from blood (not recorded which). The TCR was taken from a man aged 25 to 40 who had recovered from COVID-19. The CDR3 protein is CSVGQGKENTIYF. CDR3 DNA: TGCAGCGTTGGACAGGGGAAGGAAAACACCATATATTTT.